One sample yielded the 5 T cell receptor beta chains listed below, sequenced in a study of T cell clones after liver transplantation. Clones were sequenced by immunoSEQ multiplex PCR, and TCRdb holds only the in-frame ones, with some missing. The profile shows fewer than 85,000 clones, approximately 82% of them singletons. The specimen comprised CD4+ T cells from blood, sampled at the 22-month timepoint. The receptor set was obtained from a human patient who received a liver transplant. The T cells may partly be graft donor cells.

This rearrangement joins TRBV19 to TRBJ2-2, with D possibly TRBD1 on 6 matching bases. Per the germline V gene, CDR1 is LNHDA and CDR2 is SQIVND (reference sequence). V was trimmed by 6 bases and J by 1 base, leaving 12 bases between them. The CDR3 loop spans 15 amino acids. The CDR3, as DNA: TGTGCCAGTAGCTCCGGGACAAAGAACACCGGGGAGCTGTTTTTT. Amino acids: CASSSGTKNTGELFF. Full variable domain (outside the CDR3, taken from reference TRBV19 and TRBJ2-2): DGGITQSPKYLFRKEGQNVTLSCEQNLNHDAMYWYRQDPGQGLRLIYYSQIVNDFQKGDIAEGYSVSREKKESFPLTVTSAQKNPTAFYLCASSSGTKNTGELFFGEGSRLTVL.

The table lists this clone with a few counts. The CDR3 DNA reads TGCGCCAGCAGCTTCACTTCCGGGGGCTGGACTGAAGCTTTCTTT. Protein product: CASSFTSGGWTEAFF. The V and J genes are TRBV5-1 and TRBJ1-1; weak D call: TRBD1 (6 bases). In germline, CDR1 is SGHRS, CDR2 YFSETQ. V was pared by 2 bases and J by 5 bases, with 16 bases between. The CDR3 runs to 15 residues.

V usage is TRBV5-6 and J usage is TRBJ2-3; D remains unclear. The CDR3 runs to 16 residues. Germline V CDR1 and CDR2: SGHDT, YYEEEE. V lost 1 base and J lost 0, with 12 bases in between. CDR3: CASSLIGAISTDTQYF. The CDR3 DNA follows: TGTGCCAGCAGCTTGATTGGCGCTATTAGCACAGATACGCAGTATTTT.

This sequence joins TRBV29-1 and TRBJ2-7; tentatively, D is TRBD1 or TRBD2 (5 bases each). The V end lost 4 bases, the J end lost 6 bases, and 22 bases lay between the germline ends. Germline CDR1 and CDR2: SQVTM and ANQGSEA. CDR3 length: 15 amino acids. CDR3 region: CSVAFPGRGLSEQYF. The CDR3 DNA reads TGCAGCGTTGCCTTCCCCGGACGGGGCCTATCCGAGCAGTACTTC.

V and J are TRBV21-1 and TRBJ1-1; TRBD1, the table's D call, lacks a check against the DNA. TRBV21-1 is annotated as a pseudogene. The CDR3 covers 13 residues. The CDR3 region has the DNA TGTGCCAGCAGCAACACAGGGGGCACTGAAGCTTTCTTT. Its protein is CASSNTGGTEAFF.